Described below is a single T cell receptor beta chain sequence and its context. One end of the junction fails to match germline, which may point to a read error. The data were obtained in a study of blood T cells in healthy people across ages. PCR was performed a second time for about 7 to 11 cycles using a sample-barcoded 5' primer and a J-beta primer mix. TCRdb re-called the 5' RACE reads with MiXCR, one entry per CDR3 protein. The table records 870,000 or so distinct CDR3 sequences, 25% to 30% of them present only once. Sequencing used blood. This sequence originates from a woman aged 80 or over in good health.

The CDR3 protein is CSARVTGVLEKRFF. The DNA for the CDR3 is TGCAGTGCTAGAGTGACAGGGGTTCTTGAAAAACGGTTTTTT. The chain recombines TRBV20-1 with TRBJ1-4; 8 bases match TRBD1. Germline loops: CDR1 DFQATT, CDR2 SNEGSKA (reference sequence). This CDR3 region has 14 residues.